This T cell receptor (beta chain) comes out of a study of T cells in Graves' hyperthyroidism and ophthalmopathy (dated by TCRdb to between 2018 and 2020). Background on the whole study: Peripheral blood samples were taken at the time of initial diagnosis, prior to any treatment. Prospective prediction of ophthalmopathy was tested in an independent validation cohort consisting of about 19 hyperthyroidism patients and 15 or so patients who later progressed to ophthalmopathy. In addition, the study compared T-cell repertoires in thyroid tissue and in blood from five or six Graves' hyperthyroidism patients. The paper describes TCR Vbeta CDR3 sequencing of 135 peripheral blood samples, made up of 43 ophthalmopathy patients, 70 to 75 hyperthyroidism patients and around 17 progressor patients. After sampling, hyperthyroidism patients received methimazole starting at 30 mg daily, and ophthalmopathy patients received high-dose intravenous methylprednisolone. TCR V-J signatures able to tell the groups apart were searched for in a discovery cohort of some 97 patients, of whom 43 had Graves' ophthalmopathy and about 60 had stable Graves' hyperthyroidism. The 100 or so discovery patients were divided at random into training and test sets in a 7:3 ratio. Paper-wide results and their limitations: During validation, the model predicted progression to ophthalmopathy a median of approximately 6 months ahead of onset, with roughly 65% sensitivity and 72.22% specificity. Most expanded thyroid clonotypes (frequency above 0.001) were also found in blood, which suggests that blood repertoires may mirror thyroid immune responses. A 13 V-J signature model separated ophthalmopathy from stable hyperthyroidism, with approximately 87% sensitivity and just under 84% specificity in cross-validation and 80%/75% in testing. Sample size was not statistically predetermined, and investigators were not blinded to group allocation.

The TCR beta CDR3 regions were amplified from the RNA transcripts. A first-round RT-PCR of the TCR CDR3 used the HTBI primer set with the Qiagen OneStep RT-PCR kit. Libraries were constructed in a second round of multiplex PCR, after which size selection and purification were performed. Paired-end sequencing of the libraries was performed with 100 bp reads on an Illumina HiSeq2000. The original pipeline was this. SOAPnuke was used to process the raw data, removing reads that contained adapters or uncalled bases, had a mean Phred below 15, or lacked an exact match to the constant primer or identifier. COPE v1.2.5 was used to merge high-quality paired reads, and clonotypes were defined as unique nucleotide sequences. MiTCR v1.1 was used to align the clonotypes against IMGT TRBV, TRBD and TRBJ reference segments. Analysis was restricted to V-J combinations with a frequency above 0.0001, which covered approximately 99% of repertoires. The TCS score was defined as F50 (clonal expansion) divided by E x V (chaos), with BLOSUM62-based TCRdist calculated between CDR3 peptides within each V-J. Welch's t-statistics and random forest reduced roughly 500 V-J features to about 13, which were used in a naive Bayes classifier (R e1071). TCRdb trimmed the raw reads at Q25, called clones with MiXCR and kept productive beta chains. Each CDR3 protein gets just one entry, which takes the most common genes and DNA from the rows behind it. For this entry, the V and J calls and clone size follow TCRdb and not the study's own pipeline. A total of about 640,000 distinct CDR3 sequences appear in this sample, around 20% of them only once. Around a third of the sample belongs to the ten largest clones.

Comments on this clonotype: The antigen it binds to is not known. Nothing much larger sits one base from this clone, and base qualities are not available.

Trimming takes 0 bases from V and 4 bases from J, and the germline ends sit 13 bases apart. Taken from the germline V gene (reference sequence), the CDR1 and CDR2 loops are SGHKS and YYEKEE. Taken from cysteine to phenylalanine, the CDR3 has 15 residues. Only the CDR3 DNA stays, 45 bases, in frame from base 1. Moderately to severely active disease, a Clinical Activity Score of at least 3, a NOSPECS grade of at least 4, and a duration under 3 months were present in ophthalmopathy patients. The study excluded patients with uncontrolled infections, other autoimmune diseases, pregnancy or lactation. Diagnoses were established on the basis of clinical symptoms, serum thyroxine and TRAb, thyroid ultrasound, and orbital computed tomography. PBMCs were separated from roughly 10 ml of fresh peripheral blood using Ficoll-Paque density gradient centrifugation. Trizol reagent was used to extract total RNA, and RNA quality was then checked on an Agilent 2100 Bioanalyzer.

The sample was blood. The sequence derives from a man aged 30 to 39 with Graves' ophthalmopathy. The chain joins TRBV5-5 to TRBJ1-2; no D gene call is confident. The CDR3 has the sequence CASSLEWSKSYGYTF. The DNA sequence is TGTGCCAGCAGCTTGGAATGGTCGAAAAGCTATGGCTACACCTTC.